The rows below give T cell receptor beta chains drawn from one sample of a study of Ad26.COV2.S vaccination and SARS-CoV-2 variants. Assay: immunoSEQ multiplex PCR; the TCRdb copy retains only in-frame clones and omits some. This table holds approximately 300,000 clones, roughly 86% found once. This specimen consisted of peripheral blood, obtained in a trial of Ad26.COV2.S vaccine versus placebo. These receptors came from a person between 18 and 65 years old who received the Ad26.COV2.S COVID-19 vaccine or a placebo. Each CDR3 is given with its conserved first and last residue. D genes are given only for firm matches. Part of the rows lack a size; the others show once, few, many or a class for expanded clones.

TRBJ2-3,TRBV24-1,NA,NA,TGTGCCACCAGTGACCCCTCTGGGGGTCTGGATACGCAGTATTTT,CATSDPSGGLDTQYF
TRBJ1-5,TRBV6-5,NA,TRBD1,TGTGCCAGCACTACGACAGGGAGAGAACAGCCCCAGCATTTT,CASTTTGREQPQHF
TRBJ1-2,TRBV20-1,once,NA,TGCAGTGCTAGCATCAGGCATGGCTACACCTTC,CSASIRHGYTF
TRBJ2-7,TRBV5-8,NA,NA,TGTGCCAGCAGCTTCCCGGGCTCCTTGCTATCTAGCTCCTACGAGCAGTACTTC,CASSFPGSLLSSSYEQYF
TRBJ2-1,TRBV6-1,NA,TRBD2,TGTGCCAGCAGTGAAGCGCGGGCTAGCGGGCCCTACAATGAGCAGTTCTTC,CASSEARASGPYNEQFF
TRBJ2-2,TRBV7-2,NA,NA,TGTGCCAGCAGCTTAGCGCCCTGGGGGGAGCTGTTTTTT,CASSLAPWGELFF
TRBJ2-5,TRBV5-1,NA,NA,TGCGCCAGCAACCCTGGGAGGGGGGGCGTGGAGACCCAGTACTTC,CASNPGRGGVETQYF
TRBJ1-1,TRBV9,NA,TRBD1,TGTGCCAGCAGCCCAGGGGGGCAGATCCGAGAAGCTTTCTTT,CASSPGGQIREAFF
TRBJ1-6,TRBV30,NA,TRBD1,TGTGCCTGGGTGACAGGGCTCAATAATTCACCCCTCCACTTT,CAWVTGLNNSPLHF
TRBJ2-3,TRBV6-5,NA,NA,TGTGCCAGCAGTTACTCTAGGTACCCCACAGATACGCAGTATTTT,CASSYSRYPTDTQYF
TRBJ1-1,TRBV5-6,NA,NA,TGTGCCAGCAGCTTTGCAGGTCGCACTGAAGCTTTCTTT,CASSFAGRTEAFF